This is a list of T cell receptor beta chains from one sample in a study of blood T cell repertoires in COVID-19. TCRdb's copy holds only in-frame clones and misses some; the assay was immunoSEQ multiplex PCR. There are hundreds of thousands of clones in the sample; 80% to 90% occur only once, and roughly 8% lies in the top ten. Sample: peripheral blood. Source of these receptors: a woman aged 45 to 65 with acute or convalescent COVID-19. Each CDR3 is given with its conserved first and last residue. Fields, in order: CDR3 protein, CDR3 DNA, CDR3 length, D gene, V gene, clone size, J gene. A D gene is named only where the DNA matches it firmly. The size of a clone is reported for some rows only, either as once, few or many, or as a class for expanded clones.

CASSLVFPGQGTSGANVLTF | TGCGCCAGCAGCTTAGTTTTCCCGGGACAGGGTACCTCTGGGGCCAACGTCCTGACTTTC | 20 | TRBD1 | TRBV5-1 | - | TRBJ2-6
CAWSLWATEAFF | TGTGCCTGGAGTCTTTGGGCAACTGAAGCTTTCTTT | 12 | - | TRBV30 | once | TRBJ1-1
CAISGQGDRFYGYTF | TGTGCCATCAGTGGACAGGGAGATCGTTTCTATGGCTACACCTTC | 15 | TRBD1 | TRBV10-3 | - | TRBJ1-2
CASSIWAGEDTQYF | TGTGCCAGTAGTATCTGGGCGGGAGAAGATACGCAGTATTTT | 14 | TRBD2 | TRBV19 | - | TRBJ2-3
CASSYVPGTSGRANTGELFF | TGTGCCAGCAGTTACGTTCCCGGGACTAGCGGGAGGGCGAACACCGGGGAGCTGTTTTTT | 20 | TRBD2 | TRBV6-2/TRBV6-3 | - | TRBJ2-2
CASSLGLAGYRETQYF | TGTGCCAGCAGTTTAGGACTAGCGGGGTACCGGGAGACCCAGTACTTC | 16 | TRBD2 | TRBV28 | - | TRBJ2-5
CASSLTGGANTEAFF | TGTGCCAGCAGCTTAACAGGGGGAGCGAACACTGAAGCTTTCTTT | 15 | TRBD1 | TRBV11-2 | - | TRBJ1-1
CASSRRGSTEAFF | TGCGCCAGCAGTAGACGGGGATCCACTGAAGCTTTCTTT | 13 | - | TRBV10-2 | once | TRBJ1-1
CAWSVSGPGVQYF | TGTGCCTGGAGTGTTTCAGGTCCAGGGGTGCAGTACTTC | 13 | - | TRBV30 | - | TRBJ2-7
CASSEGRAATGELFF | TGTGCCAGCAGTGAAGGGCGGGCTGCCACCGGGGAGCTGTTTTTT | 15 | - | TRBV2 | - | TRBJ2-2
CASSLNFIGASGANVLTF | TGTGCCAGCAGTTTGAACTTTATCGGAGCCTCTGGGGCCAACGTCCTGACTTTC | 18 | - | TRBV28 | - | TRBJ2-6
CATSRDRIAGMGSYEQYF | TGTGCCACCAGCAGAGATCGAATAGCGGGGATGGGTTCCTACGAGCAGTACTTC | 18 | TRBD2 | TRBV15 | few | TRBJ2-7
CAWSPWDRGLYF | TGTGCCTGGAGTCCCTGGGACAGGGGATTGTATTTT | 12 | TRBD1 | TRBV30 | - | TRBJ2-3
CASGHTGATSTDTQYF | TGTGCCAGCGGGCATACAGGGGCCACTAGCACAGATACGCAGTATTTT | 16 | TRBD1 | TRBV4-2 | - | TRBJ2-3
CASSWTSGSSEQYF | TGCGCCAGCAGCTGGACTAGCGGGAGCTCCGAGCAGTACTTC | 14 | TRBD2 | TRBV5-1 | - | TRBJ2-7
CASSLYRGPEQFF | TGTGCCAGCTCACTCTACAGGGGGCCTGAGCAGTTCTTC | 13 | TRBD1 | TRBV18 | once | TRBJ2-1
CASSSYDRGLGNVGELFF | TGTGCCAGCAGCTCGTACGACAGGGGGCTCGGAAACGTCGGGGAGCTGTTTTTT | 18 | TRBD1 | TRBV7-6 | - | TRBJ2-2
CASSERGRTIF | TGTGCCAGCAGTGAAAGGGGGCGGACTATCTTC | 11 | TRBD1 | TRBV6-1 | once | TRBJ1-2
CSVEDRGKGEQYF | TGCAGCGTTGAAGACAGGGGAAAGGGCGAGCAGTACTTC | 13 | - | TRBV29-1 | - | TRBJ2-7
CASRDGRGQETQYF | TGTGCCAGTAGGGACGGGAGGGGACAAGAGACCCAGTACTTC | 14 | TRBD2 | TRBV19 | - | TRBJ2-5
CASLPSGHPLEAFF | TGTGCCAGCCTCCCTTCGGGACACCCGTTGGAAGCTTTCTTT | 14 | - | TRBV28 | - | TRBJ1-1
CATQGNTEAFF | TGTGCCACGCAGGGGAACACTGAAGCTTTCTTT | 11 | - | TRBV10-3 | - | TRBJ1-1
CARLPGNTEAFF | TGTGCCAGACTGCCGGGGAACACTGAAGCTTTCTTT | 12 | - | TRBV21-1 | once | TRBJ1-1
CASRLAGGEHFNEQFF | TGCGCCAGCCGTTTAGCGGGAGGCGAACATTTCAATGAGCAGTTCTTC | 16 | TRBD2 | TRBV10-2 | - | TRBJ2-1
CASSLDQRGGKAFF | TGTGCCAGCAGCTTAGATCAAAGAGGGGGTAAAGCTTTCTTT | 14 | - | TRBV11-2 | - | TRBJ1-1
CASSELLGQGKDETQYF | TGTGCCAGCAGTGAACTGTTGGGACAGGGGAAGGACGAGACCCAGTACTTC | 17 | TRBD1 | TRBV6-1 | - | TRBJ2-5
CASSRSSYEQYF | TGTGCCAGCAGTCGGAGCTCCTACGAGCAGTACTTC | 12 | - | TRBV6-2/TRBV6-3 | - | TRBJ2-7
CASSYIAAGQGETQPQHF | TGTGCCAGCAGCTATATAGCTGCGGGACAGGGTGAGACTCAGCCCCAGCATTTT | 18 | TRBD1 | TRBV7-2 | once | TRBJ1-5
CASSAGTSGFGNIQYF | TGCGCCAGCAGCGCCGGGACTAGCGGGTTTGGAAACATTCAGTACTTC | 16 | TRBD2 | TRBV5-1 | - | TRBJ2-4
CSAGERESYEQYF | TGCAGTGCTGGTGAGCGGGAGTCCTACGAGCAGTACTTC | 13 | TRBD2 | TRBV20-1 | few | TRBJ2-7
CAWSGTGIGEKLFF | TGTGCCTGGAGTGGGACAGGGATTGGTGAAAAACTGTTTTTT | 14 | TRBD1 | TRBV30 | - | TRBJ1-4
CSVYRSSAYNEQFF | TGCAGCGTTTACAGGTCTAGCGCTTACAATGAGCAGTTCTTC | 14 | - | TRBV29-1 | - | TRBJ2-1